This T cell receptor beta chain stems from a study of regulatory and conventional T cells in RAG deficiency. Study-level findings and limits: Shannon entropy fell and Simpson indices rose in RAG-deficient patients.

CDR1 and CDR2 from the germline V gene are MNHNS and SASEGT. CDR3 size: 15 residues. V shed 5 bases and J 3 bases; nucleotides not matched to a gene: 7. Blood CD4+ CD25-high CD127-low regulatory T cells supplied the genomic DNA template. TCRdb's table, derived via immunoSEQ multiplex PCR, lists solely in-frame clones and lacks some. Found here are under 30,000 clones, 90% to 95% of them singletons; the top ten hold under 0.85%. Comment on this clone: Its antigen is not known.

These same records also appear under a second study, on regulatory T cells. That work states: The PCR used 52 TRBV and 13 TRBJ primers.

The sample comprised Tregs sorted from blood. The chain joins TRBV6-1 to TRBJ1-2, with 9 bases matching TRBD1. The sequence was collected from a human donor in good health. The CDR3 DNA follows: TGTGCCAGCAGTCCGCAGGGACAGGGAGACTATGGCTACACCTTC. This codes for CASSPQGQGDYGYTF.